The 19 T cell receptor beta chains below come from one sample, sequenced in a study of patients and donors after allogeneic stem cell transplantation. TCRdb recomputed calls from the RT-PCR reads with MiXCR, one row per CDR3 protein. The data show fewer than 75,000 distinct CDR3 sequences, about 14% seen once. Sequenced input: blood, either unsorted or a sorted T cell fraction (not recorded which). The receptors derive from a human donor who was either an allogeneic HSCT recipient or a stem cell or donor lymphocyte infusion donor (not recorded which). It is not recorded whose cells these are; they may come from a transplant donor.

This clonotype was picked up many times. V usage is TRBV7-9 and J usage is TRBJ1-2; D gene ambiguous. V lost 1 base and J 3 bases, leaving 0 bases between the germline ends. The germline V gene encodes CDR1 SEHNR and CDR2 FQNEAQ (reference sequence). The CDR3 extends over 11 amino acids. The CDR3 coding sequence is TGTGCCAGCAGCTTAGACTATGGCTACACCTTC. This encodes CASSLDYGYTF.

This clonotype was detected ten times or more. This rearrangement joins TRBV9 to TRBJ2-2; 8 nucleotides align to TRBD2. V lost 0 bases, J lost 1 base, and 2 bases stayed unmatched. In germline, CDR1 is SGDLS, CDR2 YYNGEE. The CDR3 runs 16 residues. The CDR3 loop reads CASSVAAGGNTGELFF. The CDR3 DNA is TGTGCCAGCAGCGTAGCGGCGGGGGGGAACACCGGGGAGCTGTTTTTT.

The CDR3 loop is CASSYGQRAEAFF. The CDR3 coding sequence is TGTGCCTCCTCCTACGGGCAGCGGGCTGAAGCTTTCTTT. V and J are TRBV12-3 or TRBV12-4 and TRBJ1-1; unclear D gene. V was cut by 11 bases and J by 6 bases, with 19 bases left in between. This CDR3 is 13 amino acids long.

This clonotype is a singleton in its sample. The chain employs TRBV12-3 or TRBV12-4 and TRBJ1-5; tentatively, D is TRBD1 (6 bases). The V gene lost 4 bases and the J gene lost 0 bases, with 22 bases spanning the gap. The CDR3 covers 19 residues. The DNA for the CDR3 is TGTGCCAGCAGTTATGACATGGGGGGCGCCTATTATAGCAATCAGCCCCAGCATTTT. This gives the protein CASSYDMGGAYYSNQPQHF.

This clonotype has a count of ten or more. CDR3 nucleotides: TGCAGTGCGCCAACCGGGACAGGCTCTGGAAACACCATATATTTT. This sequence encodes CSAPTGTGSGNTIYF. The chain is built from TRBV20-1 and TRBJ1-3, with 8 positions matching TRBD1. The junction had 7 bases not matched to a gene; V was cut back by 6 bases and J by 0 bases. The germline gives CDR1 DFQATT, CDR2 SNEGSKA (reference sequence). The CDR3 totals 15 residues.

This clonotype was counted at least ten times. The V gene is TRBV27, the J gene TRBJ2-7; D may be TRBD1 (5 bases). Deletions cut 0 bases from V and 5 bases from J, with 11 bases between. Per germline, CDR1 MNHEY and CDR2 SMNVEV (reference sequence). This CDR3 contains 14 residues. The CDR3 loop reads CASSLSGVTHEQYF. CDR3 nucleotides: TGTGCCAGCAGTTTATCAGGGGTGACTCACGAGCAGTACTTC.

As for this clonotype: Mismatch with germline at one junction end may stem from a read error. The chain combines TRBV27 with TRBJ2-7; no clear D. The CDR3 length is 13 residues. CDR1 is MNHEY and CDR2 is SMNVEV in the germline V gene (reference sequence). Written as DNA, the CDR3 is TGTGCCAGCAGTTCGACTGGTATCTACGAGCAGTACTTT. The encoded protein is CASSSTGIYEQYF.

The sample holds many counts of this clonotype. This rearrangement joins TRBV7-2 to TRBJ1-1; 8 bases fit TRBD1. This CDR3 region has 14 residues. The J segment lost 6 bases and the V segment lost 5 bases, leaving 8 bases of the junction unmatched. Germline CDR1 and CDR2: SGHTA and FQGNSA. The CDR3 DNA sequence: TGTGCCAGCAGCAGGACAGGGCTAGGCGCTGAAGCTTTCTTT. Translated: CASSRTGLGAEAFF.

The chain couples TRBV19 to TRBJ2-2; D may be TRBD1 (6 bases). The V and J ends lost 6 bases and 0 bases respectively, with 14 bases between them. CDR1 and CDR2 (germline): LNHDA, SQIVND (reference sequence). The CDR3 contains 16 residues. CDR3 sequence: CASSSTGHTNTGELFF. CDR3 coding DNA: TGTGCCAGTAGCTCCACGGGACATACGAACACCGGGGAGCTGTTTTTT. The entire variable domain, with the rest obtained from reference TRBV19 and TRBJ2-2, is as follows: DGGITQSPKYLFRKEGQNVTLSCEQNLNHDAMYWYRQDPGQGLRLIYYSQIVNDFQKGDIAEGYSVSREKKESFPLTVTSAQKNPTAFYLCASSSTGHTNTGELFFGEGSRLTVL.

Turning to this clonotype: One base away lies a much larger clone, so this may be a sequencing read error. The chain couples TRBV29-1 to TRBJ1-2, with unresolved D. The CDR3 has 14 amino acids. The germline V and J ends were trimmed by 1 base and 0 bases, with 9 bases remaining between them. Per the germline V gene, CDR1 is SQVTM and CDR2 is ANQGSEA. For the CDR3, the DNA is TGCAGCGTTGAAGTTCCACTAGCTAACTATGGCTACACCTTC. This translates into CSVEVPLANYGYTF.

This clonotype occurred a few times. The J gene is TRBJ2-7, the V gene TRBV7-2, with 13 bases aligning to TRBD2. Trimming cost V 5 bases and J 5 bases; bases outside gene matches: 6. The CDR3 length is 15 residues. Germline CDR1 SGHTA, CDR2 FQGNSA. The CDR3 bases are TGTGCCAGCAGCCGGACTAGCGGGAGTTTCAACGAGCAGTACTTC. Its protein product is CASSRTSGSFNEQYF. Drawing the rest from reference TRBV7-2 and TRBJ2-7, the complete variable domain is GAGVSQSPSNKVTEKGKDVELRCDPISGHTALYWYRQSLGQGLEFLIYFQGNSAPDKSGLPSDRFSAERTGGSVSTLTIQRTQQEDSAVYLCASSRTSGSFNEQYFGPGTRLTVT.

This clonotype was counted only a few times. This chain connects TRBV25-1 to TRBJ2-2, with D hard to call. The length of the CDR3 is 14 residues. Germline-derived CDR1 and CDR2 are MGHDK and SYGVNS. Trimming took off 3 bases at V and 5 bases at J, with 10 bases between the two ends. The CDR3 DNA reads as TGTGCCAGCAGTGACACACGGAGAACCGGGGAGCTGTTTTTT. Its protein is CASSDTRRTGELFF.

This chain connects TRBV20-1 to TRBJ2-1; 9 bases fit TRBD2. The germline CDR1 and CDR2 sequences are DFQATT and SNEGSKA (reference sequence). The CDR3 runs to 18 residues. The junction had 16 bases not matched to a gene; V was cut back by 3 bases and J by 4 bases. The DNA of the CDR3 is TGCAGTGCTAGGGGGAGAGGGACTAGCCCACTTCCTTACAATGAGCAGTTCTTC. Translated: CSARGRGTSPLPYNEQFF.

This clonotype has a handful of counts. One end of the junction is discordant with germline, which a read error may explain. This chain joins TRBV7-7 and TRBJ2-3; 10 bases line up with TRBD2. This CDR3 region has 16 residues. Germline V CDR1 and CDR2: SSHAT, FNYEAQ (reference sequence). The CDR3 loop is CASSKPSGSSTDTQYF. The CDR3 region has the DNA TGTGCTAGCAGCAAACCTAGCGGGAGCTCCACAGATACGCAGTATTTT.

This clonotype was counted at least ten times. This rearrangement joins TRBV29-1 to TRBJ1-3, with D perhaps TRBD1 (5 bases). V lost 7 bases and J 9 bases, leaving 10 bases between the germline ends. CDR3 size: 10 residues. Germline CDR1 SQVTM, CDR2 ANQGSEA. The CDR3 loop reads CSAQGSTIYF. The CDR3 nucleotides are TGCAGCGCCCAGGGCAGCACCATATATTTT.

The chain couples TRBV11-2 to TRBJ1-4, with 8 bases that match TRBD1. Losses at the gene ends were 1 base for V and 8 bases for J; bases not matched to a gene: 9. The CDR3 length is 16 residues. CDR1 SGHAT and CDR2 FQNNGV come from the germline V gene. The CDR3 DNA sequence: TGTGCCAGCAGCTTAGGCGACAGGGGAATACGAGAAAAACTGTTTTTT. This translates into CASSLGDRGIREKLFF.

The chain uses TRBV5-4 and TRBJ1-2; possible D gene TRBD1, 5 bases. V was pared by 0 bases and J by 4 bases, with 16 bases between. The V gene's germline CDR1 is SGHNT and CDR2 YYREEE (reference sequence). The CDR3 sequence is 16 residues long. The CDR3 region is CASSLGPTDTVYGYTF. The DNA of the CDR3 is TGTGCCAGCAGCTTGGGGCCTACGGACACGGTCTATGGCTACACCTTC.

CDR3 protein: CASSPRDGPHTDTQYF. In DNA, the CDR3 is TGTGCCAGCAGCCCCAGGGACGGGCCGCACACAGATACGCAGTATTTT. The rearrangement links TRBV11-1 to TRBJ2-3, with D tentatively TRBD1 or TRBD2 (5 bases each). The CDR3 runs to 16 residues. The V and J ends lost 5 bases and 2 bases respectively, with 17 bases between them. Germline V gene lookup returns CDR1 SGHAT and CDR2 FQDESV (reference sequence).

This clonotype was seen ten or more times. The gene calls are TRBV7-9 and TRBJ1-1; D gene ambiguous. V was pared by 5 bases and J by 4 bases, with 8 bases between. The CDR3 has 12 amino acids. CDR1 and CDR2 (germline): SEHNR, FQNEAQ (reference sequence). As DNA, the CDR3 is TGTGCCAGCAGCCGCGGTATCACTGAAGCTTTCTTT. It specifies CASSRGITEAFF.